Sequencing of this TCR beta chain was carried out in a study of blood T cell repertoires in COVID-19. Study-wide context: Sources were T cells, B-cell-depleted T cells, or PBMCs; the material itself was cDNA or gDNA.

The ends were cut back, 1 base at V and 1 base at J, with 8 bases in the middle. The CDR3 consists of 14 residues. Germline lookup yields CDR1 SGHTA and CDR2 FQGNSA. Per the original data handling: Reference gene primers were amplified, and this amplification served to estimate nucleated cell counts. The data were produced by immunoSEQ multiplex PCR, yet TCRdb's version contains in-frame clones alone and is incomplete. The DNA was the basis for D and trimming; V, J and clone size are from that table. The table includes tens of thousands of clones, about nine tenths detected once. The chain employs TRBV7-2 and TRBJ2-7; D remains ambiguous. The TCR was taken from a man aged 55 to 70 with active COVID-19. Sequencing was performed on peripheral blood. In DNA form, the CDR3 reads TGTGCCAGCAGCTTAGAGTACGGGTCCTACGAGCAGTACTTC. Amino acids: CASSLEYGSYEQYF.